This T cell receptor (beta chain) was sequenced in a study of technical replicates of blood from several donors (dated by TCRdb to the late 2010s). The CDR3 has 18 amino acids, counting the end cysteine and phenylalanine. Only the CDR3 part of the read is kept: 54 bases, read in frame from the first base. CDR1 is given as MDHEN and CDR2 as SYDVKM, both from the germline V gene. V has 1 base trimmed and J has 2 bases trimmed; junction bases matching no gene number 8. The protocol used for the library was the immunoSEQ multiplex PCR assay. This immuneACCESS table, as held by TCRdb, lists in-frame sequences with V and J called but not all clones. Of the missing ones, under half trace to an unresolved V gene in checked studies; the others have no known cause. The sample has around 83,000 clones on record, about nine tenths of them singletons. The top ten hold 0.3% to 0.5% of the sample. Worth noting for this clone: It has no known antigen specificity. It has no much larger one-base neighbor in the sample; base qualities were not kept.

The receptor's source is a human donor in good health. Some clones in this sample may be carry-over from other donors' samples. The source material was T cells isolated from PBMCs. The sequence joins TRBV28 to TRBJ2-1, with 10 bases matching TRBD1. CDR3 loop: CASSLSQRGTGAYNEQFF. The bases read TGTGCCAGCAGTTTATCTCAAAGGGGGACAGGGGCCTACAATGAGCAGTTCTTC.